A selection of T cell receptor beta chains follows, all from one sample in a study of CD8 T cells in ankylosing spondylitis. TCRdb called the 5' RACE reads again in MiXCR, with one record for every CDR3 protein. The table has some 87,000 distinct CDR3 sequences, roughly 10% seen once. The sequenced sample was blood, either unsorted or a sorted T cell fraction (not recorded which). The origin of the receptors is a male donor with ankylosing spondylitis or in good health (not recorded which). The CDR3 runs from the conserved cysteine through the conserved F or W.

>TRBV7-9|TRBJ2-2
CASSPASISNTGELFF
>TRBV20-1|TRBJ2-5
CSAVDGQGSPETQYF
>TRBV24-1|TRBJ2-1
CATSDPASGVYNEQFF
>TRBV5-1|TRBJ1-4
CASSSSGTANEKLFF
>TRBV20-1|TRBJ2-3
CSAVSGGGTDTQYF
>TRBV7-9|TRBJ2-1
CASSLVGLLGANEQFF
>TRBV6-1|TRBJ2-4
CASRSTGVAKNIQYF
>TRBV5-1|TRBJ2-1
CASSPMVGSGEYNEQFF
>TRBV7-3|TRBJ1-2
CASSYRDGGGYTF
>TRBV7-8|TRBJ2-1
CASNTSPQGQKYNEQFF
>TRBV18|TRBJ2-1
CASSLSGRGNEQFF
>TRBV7-8|TRBJ2-3
CASSLEDGDLNTDTQYF